Listed below are T cell receptor beta chains from one sample, sequenced in a study of T cells in Graves' hyperthyroidism and ophthalmopathy. Using its own MiXCR run on the multiplex PCR reads, TCRdb lists one record per CDR3 protein. The sample carries 300,000 to 450,000 distinct CDR3 sequences, about 18% recorded once. Material for sequencing was blood. These TCRs come from a man in his late teens or twenties with Graves' ophthalmopathy. Each CDR3 is given with its conserved first and last residue. D genes are given only for firm matches. Clone size appears in some rows only: once, few, many, or a class for an expanded clone.

few NA TRBJ1-4 15 TRBV6-5 TGTGCCAGCAGTTACTCCTTTGCAACTAATGAAAAACTGTTTTTT CASSYSFATNEKLFF
many NA TRBJ2-3 14 TRBV4-1 TGTGCCAGCAGCCAAGTTGGGTCCACAGATACGCAGTATTTT CASSQVGSTDTQYF
few NA TRBJ2-3 14 TRBV10-2 TGCGCCAGCACCGGCCCGGACAGCACAGATACGCAGTATTTT CASTGPDSTDTQYF
many TRBD1 TRBJ1-5 15 TRBV20-1 TGCAGTGCCAGGCCCGGACAGGGGAGGAATCAGCCCCAGCATTTT CSARPGQGRNQPQHF
few NA TRBJ2-3 12 TRBV5-4 TGTGCCAGCAGCTTGGAGGGGTTTACGCAGTATTTT CASSLEGFTQYF
NA NA TRBJ2-3 14 TRBV20-1 TGCAGTGCTAGAGAGACAGGCGGCACAGATACGCAGTATTTT CSARETGGTDTQYF
NA TRBD2 TRBJ2-2 15 TRBV9 TGTGCCAGCAGCGTAAGCGGGGGGCCCACCGGGGAGCTGTTTTTT CASSVSGGPTGELFF
many TRBD2 TRBJ2-3 14 TRBV20-1 TGCAGTGCCAAAGCGGGGGCCCTCACAGATACGCAGTATTTT CSAKAGALTDTQYF
many NA TRBJ2-1 15 TRBV11-3 TGTGCCAGCAGCTTACTCGCGCCACCCGACAATGAGCAGTTCTTC CASSLLAPPDNEQFF
many NA TRBJ1-1 16 TRBV3-1 TGTGCCAGCAGCCAGACCTCGGGACACCTGAACACTGAAGCTTTCTTT CASSQTSGHLNTEAFF
many NA TRBJ1-2 13 TRBV18 TGTGCCAGCTCCACCAGAGGGGACTATGGCTACACCTTC CASSTRGDYGYTF
NA NA TRBJ2-5 13 TRBV19 TGTGCCAGTAGTATCGACGTCCAAGAGACCCAGTACTTC CASSIDVQETQYF
many NA TRBJ1-1 13 TRBV6-1 TGTGCCAGCAGTGAACTTGATAACACTGAAGCTTTCTTT CASSELDNTEAFF
many TRBD1 TRBJ1-2 14 TRBV2 TGTGCCAGCAGGGAGGGGACAGCAGGCTATGGCTACACCTTC CASREGTAGYGYTF
few TRBD2 TRBJ2-7 12 TRBV28 TGTGCCAGCAGTAGACTAGCGCGCGAGCAGTACTTC CASSRLAREQYF
few TRBD2 TRBJ2-5 15 TRBV19 TGTGCCGTGGGGCCTAGCGGGGGGGTCCAAGAGACCCAGTACTTC CAVGPSGGVQETQYF
NA NA TRBJ2-1 11 TRBV12-3/TRBV12-4 TGTGCCAGCAGTTTCGGTGATGAGCAGTTCTTC CASSFGDEQFF